Presented here are 14 T cell receptor beta chains from one specimen sequenced in a study of chemoradiotherapy in HPV16-positive cancers. Repertoires were generated with immunoSEQ multiplex PCR, while TCRdb's copy carries only in-frame clones and drops some. The sample gives 25,000 to 40,000 clones, 88% of which show up once; 4.8% is in the top ten. The specimen comprised blood, sampled from a patient who underwent chemoradiotherapy. These receptors were taken from a human donor with HPV-associated anogenital cancer.

V gene TRBV15 combines with J gene TRBJ2-1; the D is unclear. Deletions cut 0 bases from V and 5 bases from J, with 11 bases between. The length of the CDR3 is 15 residues. Germline CDR1 LNHNV, CDR2 YYDKDF (reference sequence). CDR3 sequence (DNA): TGTGCCACCAGCAGAGAGCGCGTAAGGGACAATGAGCAGTTCTTC. As protein: CATSRERVRDNEQFF.

The rearrangement links TRBV10-1 to TRBJ2-7, with TRBD1 identical over 8 bases. The germline gives CDR1 WNHNN, CDR2 SYGVQD (reference sequence). The CDR3 loop spans 12 amino acids. The J segment lost 5 bases and the V segment lost 6 bases, leaving 3 bases of the junction unmatched. CDR3 sequence reads: CASRQDRDEQYF. CDR3 nucleotide sequence: TGCGCCAGCAGACAGGACAGGGACGAGCAGTACTTC.

The rearrangement links TRBV20-1 to TRBJ2-3, with D unresolved. Per the germline V gene, CDR1 is DFQATT and CDR2 is SNEGSKA (reference sequence). The CDR3 contains 11 residues. V was trimmed by 6 bases and J by 4 bases, leaving 8 bases between them. DNA for the CDR3: TGCAGTGCAACCCCTTCAGATACGCAGTATTTT. Translation gives CSATPSDTQYF.

The rearrangement links TRBV27 to TRBJ2-1, with D tentatively TRBD2 (5 bases). V gave up 5 bases and J gave up 9 bases, with 20 bases separating them. The V gene's germline CDR1 is MNHEY and CDR2 SMNVEV (reference sequence). The CDR3 runs to 15 residues. The CDR3 sequence is CASSTLVRQSGEQFF. In nucleotides, the CDR3 is TGTGCCAGCAGTACACTAGTGCGCCAATCTGGTGAGCAGTTCTTC.

As regards this clone: The junction differs from germline at one of its ends, possibly a read error. This chain joins TRBV7-7 and TRBJ1-4; D unresolved. CDR3 length: 14 residues. The germline V gene encodes CDR1 SSHAT and CDR2 FNYEAQ (reference sequence). CDR3 in amino acids: CASSSQIYDEKLFF. As DNA, the CDR3 is TGTGCTAGCAGCTCCCAGATTTACGATGAAAAACTGTTTTTT.

Points on this clone: A read error may produce the germline difference seen at one junction end. The chain couples TRBV28 to TRBJ2-1, with TRBD1 matching 7 bases. This CDR3 has 15 amino acids. CDR1 and CDR2 (germline): MDHEN, SYDVKM. Here the CDR3 DNA reads TGTGCCAGCAGATTATGGACAGGACCCAACAATGAGCAGTTCTTC. Translating it yields CASRLWTGPNNEQFF.

The V and J genes are TRBV27 and TRBJ2-5; 10 positions match TRBD2. The CDR3 has 14 residues. The V gene's germline CDR1 is MNHEY and CDR2 SMNVEV (reference sequence). The V segment lost 6 bases and the J segment 11 bases; nucleotides outside the gene matches: 12. This CDR3 is CASRDSGRVGEQYF. Here the CDR3 DNA reads TGTGCCAGCAGGGACAGCGGGAGGGTGGGGGAGCAGTACTTC.

The rearrangement uses TRBV29-1 and TRBJ1-2; D ambiguous. There are 11 residues in the CDR3. With 5 bases removed from V and 4 bases from J, the gap between germline ends came to 8 bases. Germline CDR1 reads SQVTM; CDR2 reads ANQGSEA. CDR3: CSVLDGYGYTF. The DNA of the CDR3 is TGCAGCGTTCTGGATGGCTATGGCTACACCTTC. The full variable domain, completed using reference TRBV29-1 and TRBJ1-2, is SAVISQKPSRDICQRGTSLTIQCQVDSQVTMMFWYRQQPGQSLTLIATANQGSEATYESGFVIDKFPISRPNLTFSTLTVSNMSPEDSSIYLCSVLDGYGYTFGSGTRLTVV.

This clone was seen once. The chain joins TRBV5-4 to TRBJ1-4, with D tentatively TRBD1 (6 bases). Deletions cut 4 bases from V and 13 bases from J, with 20 bases between. Germline V gives CDR1 SGHNT, CDR2 YYREEE (reference sequence). There are 14 residues in the CDR3. The CDR3 sequence is CASSPEGIQGRLFF. The DNA of the CDR3 is TGTGCCAGCAGCCCGGAGGGGATACAGGGTCGACTGTTTTTT.

This chain uses TRBV27 with TRBJ2-5; TRBD1 agrees at 8 bases. The CDR3 is 12 residues long. Trimming at V came to 8 bases and at J to 5 bases, leaving 4 bases not matched to a gene. Germline loops: CDR1 MNHEY, CDR2 SMNVEV (reference sequence). The CDR3 loop reads CASRTGLETQYF. Here the CDR3 DNA reads TGTGCCAGCCGGACAGGGTTGGAGACCCAGTACTTC.

V gene TRBV20-1 combines with J gene TRBJ2-5, with no clear D. The CDR3 extends over 10 amino acids. Germline V gene sequence: CDR1 DFQATT, CDR2 SNEGSKA (reference sequence). V lost 5 bases, J lost 4 bases, and 5 bases lay in between. As DNA, the CDR3 is TGCAGTGCTGGTCGAGAGACCCAGTACTTC. Translating gives CSAGRETQYF.

The chain links TRBV10-1 to TRBJ2-5; the match to TRBD2 covers 10 bases. Per germline, CDR1 WNHNN and CDR2 SYGVQD (reference sequence). The ends lost 8 bases at V and 2 bases at J; junction bases unmatched: 5. This CDR3 comprises 14 residues. The CDR3 region has the DNA TGCGCCAGCCAAGCGGGAGGGCCTCAAGAGACCCAGTACTTC. Its translation is CASQAGGPQETQYF.

V usage is TRBV18 and J usage is TRBJ2-1, with D tentatively TRBD1 or TRBD2 (5 bases each). The V and J ends lost 4 bases and 0 bases respectively, with 13 bases between them. Germline lookup yields CDR1 KGHSH and CDR2 LQKENI. The CDR3 is 16 residues long. The CDR3 nucleotides read TGTGCCAGCTCACTTTCCGGGGCGGCCTCCTACAATGAGCAGTTCTTC. Protein product: CASSLSGAASYNEQFF.

The chain links TRBV28 to TRBJ2-7; 7 bases map to TRBD1. The V segment lost 4 bases and the J segment 4 bases; nucleotides outside the gene matches: 1. Germline CDR1 reads MDHEN; CDR2 reads SYDVKM. The CDR3 runs to 12 residues. CDR3 nucleotides: TGTGCCAGCAGTTGGGACAGATACGAGCAGTACTTC. As protein: CASSWDRYEQYF.